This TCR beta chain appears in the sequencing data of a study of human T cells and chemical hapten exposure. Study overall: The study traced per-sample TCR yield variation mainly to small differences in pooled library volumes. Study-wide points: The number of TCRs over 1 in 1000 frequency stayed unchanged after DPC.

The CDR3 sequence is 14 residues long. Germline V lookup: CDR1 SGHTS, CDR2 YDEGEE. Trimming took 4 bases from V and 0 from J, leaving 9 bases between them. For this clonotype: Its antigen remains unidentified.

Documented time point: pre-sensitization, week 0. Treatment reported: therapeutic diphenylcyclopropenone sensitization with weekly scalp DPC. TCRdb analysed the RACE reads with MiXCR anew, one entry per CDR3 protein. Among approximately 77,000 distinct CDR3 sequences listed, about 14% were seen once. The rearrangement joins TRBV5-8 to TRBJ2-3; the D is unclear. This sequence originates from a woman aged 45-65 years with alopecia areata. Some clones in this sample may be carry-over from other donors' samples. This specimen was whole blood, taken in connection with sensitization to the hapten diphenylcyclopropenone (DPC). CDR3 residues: CASSRASSTDTQYF. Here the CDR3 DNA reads TGTGCCAGCAGCCGGGCATCTAGCACAGATACGCAGTATTTT.